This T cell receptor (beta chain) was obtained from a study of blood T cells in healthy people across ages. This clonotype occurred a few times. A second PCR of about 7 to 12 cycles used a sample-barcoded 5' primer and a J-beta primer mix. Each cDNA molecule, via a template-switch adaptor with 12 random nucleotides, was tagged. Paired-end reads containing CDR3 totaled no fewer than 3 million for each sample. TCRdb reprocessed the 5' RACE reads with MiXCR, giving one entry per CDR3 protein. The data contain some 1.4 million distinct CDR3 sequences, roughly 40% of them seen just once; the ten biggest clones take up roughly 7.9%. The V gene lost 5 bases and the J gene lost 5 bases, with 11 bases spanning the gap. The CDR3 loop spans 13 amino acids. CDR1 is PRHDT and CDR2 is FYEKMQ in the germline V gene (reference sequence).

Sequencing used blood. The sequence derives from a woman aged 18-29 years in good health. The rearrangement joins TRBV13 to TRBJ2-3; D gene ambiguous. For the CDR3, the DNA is TGTGCCAGCAGCCCCCCCAAAGTAGATACGCAGTATTTT. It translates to CASSPPKVDTQYF. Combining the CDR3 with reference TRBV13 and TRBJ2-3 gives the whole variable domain AAGVIQSPRHLIKEKRETATLKCYPIPRHDTVYWYQQGPGQDPQFLISFYEKMQSDKGSIPDRFSAQQFSDYHSELNMSSLELGDSALYFCASSPPKVDTQYFGPGTRLTVL.